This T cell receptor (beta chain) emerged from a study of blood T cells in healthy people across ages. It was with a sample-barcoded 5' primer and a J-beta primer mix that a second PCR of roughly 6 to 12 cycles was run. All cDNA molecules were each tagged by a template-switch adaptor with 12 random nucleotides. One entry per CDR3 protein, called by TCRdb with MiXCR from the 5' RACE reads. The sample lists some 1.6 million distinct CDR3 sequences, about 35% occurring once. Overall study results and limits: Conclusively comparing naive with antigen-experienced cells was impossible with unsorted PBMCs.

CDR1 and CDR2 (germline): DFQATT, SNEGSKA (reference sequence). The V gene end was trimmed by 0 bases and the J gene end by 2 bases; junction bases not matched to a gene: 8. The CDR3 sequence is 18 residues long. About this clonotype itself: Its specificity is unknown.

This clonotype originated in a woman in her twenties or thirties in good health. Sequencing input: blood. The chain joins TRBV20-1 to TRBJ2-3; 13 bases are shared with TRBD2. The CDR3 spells CSARDIRLAGGNTDTQYF. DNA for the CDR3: TGCAGTGCTAGAGATATTAGACTAGCGGGAGGAAACACAGATACGCAGTATTTT.